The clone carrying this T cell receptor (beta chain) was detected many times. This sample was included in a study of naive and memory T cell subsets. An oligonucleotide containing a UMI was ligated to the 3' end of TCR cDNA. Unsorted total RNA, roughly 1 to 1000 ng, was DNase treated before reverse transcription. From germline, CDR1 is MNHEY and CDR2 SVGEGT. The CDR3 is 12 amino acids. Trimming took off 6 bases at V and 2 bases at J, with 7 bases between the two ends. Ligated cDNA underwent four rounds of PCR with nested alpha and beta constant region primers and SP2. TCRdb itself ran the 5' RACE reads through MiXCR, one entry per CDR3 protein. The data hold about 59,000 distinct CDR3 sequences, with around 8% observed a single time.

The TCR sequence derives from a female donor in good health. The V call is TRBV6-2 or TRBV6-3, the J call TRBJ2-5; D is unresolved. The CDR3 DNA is TGTGCCAGCAGACGTCAACAAGAGACCCAGTACTTC. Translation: CASRRQQETQYF.